The rows below give T cell receptor beta chains drawn from one sample of a study of regulatory T cells in long-lasting Graves disease. TCRdb redid the calling of the multiplex PCR reads with MiXCR, one entry per CDR3 protein. The repertoire includes approximately 440,000 distinct CDR3 sequences, 23% of them detected once, and around 24% sits in the top ten. The material was peripheral blood mononuclear cells (PBMCs), obtained when the disease was refractory, from a patient treated with antithyroid drugs. These receptors originate from a female donor with Graves disease. The CDR3 runs from the conserved cysteine through the conserved F or W. A D gene is named only where the DNA matches it firmly. Clone size is not always given. Where it is, it says once, few, many or a class for expanded clones.

TRBV20-1	NA	few	TRBJ1-2	TGCAGTGCCCTAAGTCGGTTGCAGGGGCGTAATGGCTACACCTTC	CSALSRLQGRNGYTF
TRBV5-1	TRBD1	NA	TRBJ2-3	TGCGCCAGCAGCTTCGGGGACAGGATAACAGATACGCAGTATTTT	CASSFGDRITDTQYF
TRBV28	TRBD1	many	TRBJ1-2	TGTGCCAGCAGTCCGCCGGGACAGGGGGCAAGTGGCTACACCTTC	CASSPPGQGASGYTF
TRBV6-2/TRBV6-3	NA	many	TRBJ2-5	TGTGCCAGCAGTTACTCAGCCAACCAAGAGACCCAGTACTTC	CASSYSANQETQYF
TRBV3-1	NA	few	TRBJ1-5	TGTGCCAGCAGCCACCCCAATCAGCCCCAGCATTTT	CASSHPNQPQHF
TRBV20-1	TRBD2	NA	TRBJ2-7	TGCAGTGGACAAGGGACTAGCGGATCTTACGAGCAGTACTTC	CSGQGTSGSYEQYF
TRBV28	NA	many	TRBJ2-7	TGTGCCAGCCGAAAAGCAGGGGTGGCACTCTACGAGCAGTACTTC	CASRKAGVALYEQYF
TRBV20-1	TRBD2	many	TRBJ2-5	TGCAGTGCAAGGACTAGCGGGAGCTCAGAGACCCAGTACTTC	CSARTSGSSETQYF
TRBV15	NA	NA	TRBJ1-4	TGTGCCACCAGCAGAGATGTTTTCGGGGCTCGCGAAAAACTGTTTTTT	CATSRDVFGAREKLFF
TRBV6-1	NA	NA	TRBJ2-7	TGTGCCAGCAGTGAAGTGAGCAGGGTGAGGCGGGACTGGTACGAGCAGTACTTC	CASSEVSRVRRDWYEQYF
TRBV9	TRBD1	NA	TRBJ1-2	TGTGCCAGCAGCGGCAGCCGGGACAGGGAATCTCACGGCTACACCTTC	CASSGSRDRESHGYTF
TRBV15	TRBD1	NA	TRBJ2-3	TGTGCCACCAGCAGAGGGACAGGAAACACAGATACGCAGTATTTT	CATSRGTGNTDTQYF
TRBV3-1	TRBD1	many	TRBJ2-7	TGTGCCAGCACGCGGACAGGGGACGAGCAGTACTTC	CASTRTGDEQYF
TRBV7-9	NA	NA	TRBJ2-7	TGTGCCAGCTTCCAACAGGGTTCCTACGAGCAGTACTTC	CASFQQGSYEQYF
TRBV5-1	NA	NA	TRBJ2-4	TGCGCCAGCAGCTTCAGATTCGGTTTAGCCAAAAACATTCAGTACTTC	CASSFRFGLAKNIQYF
TRBV11-2	NA	many	TRBJ2-5	TGTGCCAGCAGCTTAGATCTTAGTGAGACCCAGTACTTC	CASSLDLSETQYF
TRBV30	NA	NA	TRBJ1-5	TGTGCCTGGAGTGTAGAAAGTAAGGCCGGGAATCAGCCCCAGCATTTT	CAWSVESKAGNQPQHF
TRBV29-1	TRBD2	many	TRBJ2-5	TGCAGCGTTGACGCGGCTAGCGGGAACCAAGAGACCCAGTACTTC	CSVDAASGNQETQYF
TRBV7-2	TRBD2	NA	TRBJ2-7	TGTGCCAGCAGCCCGGGAGGGGCCTTCGAGCAGTACTTC	CASSPGGAFEQYF
TRBV28	NA	NA	TRBJ2-5	TGTGCCAGCAGCTCCAGTCAGGGAGAGACCCAGTACTTC	CASSSSQGETQYF
TRBV12-3/TRBV12-4	NA	few	TRBJ2-2	TGTGCCAGCAGTCGTGGGGAGCTGTTTTTT	CASSRGELFF
TRBV12-3/TRBV12-4	NA	many	TRBJ1-1	TGTGCCACCCTTATACAGGACTTGGGGACTGAAGCTTTCTTT	CATLIQDLGTEAFF
TRBV28	TRBD1	few	TRBJ2-7	TGTGCCAGCACTATTGGACAGGGTGGGAACGAGCAGTACTTC	CASTIGQGGNEQYF
TRBV10-3	NA	few	TRBJ1-1	TGTGCCATCAGTGAGCCACAGGACGATGATGAAGCTTTCTTT	CAISEPQDDDEAFF
TRBV7-3	TRBD2	NA	TRBJ2-1	TGTGCCAGCAGCTTGTACAGGGCAAGGACTAGCGGTCCAAAGGGTGAGCAGTTCTTC	CASSLYRARTSGPKGEQFF
TRBV2	NA	many	TRBJ1-1	TGTGCCAGCAGCCGGGATCCGAACACTGAAGCTTTCTTT	CASSRDPNTEAFF
TRBV7-3	NA	NA	TRBJ2-1	TGTGCCAGCAGAGATAATAGGGGTGAGCAGTTCTTC	CASRDNRGEQFF
TRBV28	TRBD1	many	TRBJ2-7	TGTGCCAGCAGTCCACGACAGGGTGCCCACGAGCAGTACTTC	CASSPRQGAHEQYF
TRBV6-2/TRBV6-3	NA	many	TRBJ1-4	TGTGCCAGCAGTTACTTACGAGGTGAAAAACTGTTTTTT	CASSYLRGEKLFF
TRBV30	NA	many	TRBJ2-7	TGTGCCTGGAGTGTAGCAGGGCCCTACGAGCAGTACTTC	CAWSVAGPYEQYF
TRBV5-1	TRBD2	NA	TRBJ2-7	TGCGCCAGCAGCCGGACTAGTGGGGCCGAGCAGTACTTC	CASSRTSGAEQYF